The T cell receptor beta chain described here comes from a study of blood T cell repertoires in COVID-19. About the research overall: There were acute and convalescent COVID-19 samples, and they came from the United States, Italy and Spain. Sample material is recorded as cDNA or gDNA derived from T cells, B-cell-depleted T cells, or PBMCs.

The method was immunoSEQ multiplex PCR; TCRdb's version includes in-frame clones alone and lacks a portion of them. The sample lists hundreds of thousands of clones, 87% occurring once. The sequenced sample consisted of peripheral blood. The TCR originated in a man aged 18 to 29 with active or convalescent COVID-19.

The CDR3 DNA is TGTGCCAGCAGCCCCAATCGACAGCTCTACGAGCAGTACTTC. Protein: CASSPNRQLYEQYF. V gene TRBV16 combines with J gene TRBJ2-7; TRBD1 is a possible D gene (5 bases). The CDR3 runs 14 residues. The V and J ends lost 4 bases and 3 bases respectively, with 13 bases between them. From germline, CDR1 is KGHSY and CDR2 FQNENV.